This T cell receptor (beta chain) was documented in a study of shared clonotypes between healthy human individuals. Study observations and caveats: The study's rarefaction showed incomplete sorted-subset sequencing despite large depth. The sharing of 5% to 6.5% of naive CD4 clonotypes was seen across a handful of donors.

Naive CD8 cells were CD45RO-negative, positively selected for CCR7, excluding terminally differentiated effector memory CD45RA+ cells. V was shortened by 5 bases and J by 1 base, with 15 bases between the two germline ends. Germline CDR1 reads MNHEY; CDR2 reads SMNVEV (reference sequence). The CDR3 has 15 amino acids. Deep level was the assay's run setting. As processed by the authors: With immunoSEQ giving junction-only sequences and no quality scores, filtering differed. Some clones are missing from TCRdb's copy, which holds only in-frame ones; the method was immunoSEQ multiplex PCR. The DNA was the basis for D and trimming; V, J and clone size are from that table. The sample lists 800,000 or so clones, 96% occurring once. A remark on this clone: The antigen remains unidentified.

V is TRBV27 and J is TRBJ2-7; D remains ambiguous. This TCR was sampled from a man under 40 in good health. Input material: naive CD8+ T cells sorted from blood. The CDR3 reads CASSLLLEKSYEQYF. In DNA, the CDR3 is TGTGCCAGCAGTCTGCTGCTCGAAAAATCCTACGAGCAGTACTTC.